The TCR beta chain under discussion was sequenced for a study of shared clonotypes between healthy human individuals. Whole-study context: There were three CD4 naive, three CD4 memory, two CD8 naive and one CD8 memory plates per donor.

The split of CD4+ cells yielded CD45RA+ naive and CD45RA-negative memory subsets. The authors' processing: Because ImmunoSEQ provided only junction sequences with no quality scores, the filtering differed. Measured with immunoSEQ multiplex PCR; TCRdb has only the in-frame clones, and not every one. V, J and clone size derive from that table, while D and trimming were established from the DNA sequence. This table holds some 900,000 clones, approximately 80% found once. The length of the CDR3 is 15 residues. With 4 bases clipped from V and 6 bases from J, the junction kept 2 bases outside the gene matches. The germline gives CDR1 SGHDT, CDR2 YYEEEE.

Sequenced sample: memory CD4+ T cells sorted from blood. The subset here: CD45RA-negative fraction. The V gene is TRBV5-6, the J gene TRBJ2-1; 15 bases align to TRBD2. This TCR was recovered from a man aged 18 to 30 in good health. The DNA of the CDR3 is TGTGCCAGCAGCGGACTAGCGGGAGGGCTCAATGAGCAGTTCTTC. This gives the protein CASSGLAGGLNEQFF.